This TCR beta chain came from a study of control samples from healthy donors and cancer patients. Only in-frame clones appear in the TCRdb table, and some are missing; sequencing was by immunoSEQ multiplex PCR. The profile covers approximately 130,000 clones, with about 90% appearing a single time and around 3% taken by the ten largest. V lost 0 bases and J lost 4, with 15 bases in between. The germline CDR1 and CDR2 sequences are SGHAT and FQNNGV. The CDR3 is made up of 16 amino acids. The sample taken for sequencing was blood. The rearrangement uses TRBV11-2 and TRBJ1-1; perhaps TRBD1 as D (6 bases). This clonotype originated in a man in his 60s in good health. For the CDR3, the DNA is TGTGCCAGCAGCTTAGAGCGAGGGGGTAGGCGCACTGAAGCTTTCTTT. It encodes CASSLERGGRRTEAFF.